The next 3 T cell receptor beta chains were all read from a single sample in a study of blood T cells in healthy people across ages. PCR was performed a second time for roughly 7 to 12 cycles using a sample-barcoded 5' primer and a J-beta primer mix. A single record per CDR3 protein comes from TCRdb applying MiXCR to the 5' RACE reads. The data show some 1.4 million distinct CDR3 sequences, roughly 40% seen once. Material for sequencing was blood. These receptors originate from a woman in her late teens or twenties in good health.

This clonotype has a handful of counts. V gene TRBV9 combines with J gene TRBJ2-7; 10 bases agree with TRBD2. This CDR3 has 16 residues. The V segment lost 0 bases and the J segment 1 base; nucleotides outside the gene matches: 4. The V gene's germline CDR1 is SGDLS and CDR2 YYNGEE. In DNA form, the CDR3 reads TGTGCCAGCAGCGTAGCTAGCGGGAGTAGTTCCTACGAGCAGTACTTC. Translated, it gives CASSVASGSSSYEQYF.

This clonotype came up a few times. J is TRBJ1-2 and V is TRBV12-3 or TRBV12-4, with D unclear. CDR3 length: 14 residues. V lost 6 bases to trimming and J lost 4 bases, with 15 bases between them. The CDR3 reads CASRKRTVVYGYTF. The CDR3 DNA reads TGTGCCAGCAGGAAAAGGACGGTGGTCTATGGCTACACCTTC.

The DNA for the CDR3 is TGCAGTGCTAGAGATACTAGCGGGGGGGGCTCCTACAATGAGCAGTTCTTC. Protein product: CSARDTSGGGSYNEQFF. The rearrangement uses TRBV20-1 and TRBJ2-1; 13 bases map to TRBD2. Germline CDR1 reads DFQATT; CDR2 reads SNEGSKA (reference sequence). The J segment lost 0 bases and the V segment lost 0 bases, leaving 2 bases of the junction unmatched. The CDR3 spans 17 residues.